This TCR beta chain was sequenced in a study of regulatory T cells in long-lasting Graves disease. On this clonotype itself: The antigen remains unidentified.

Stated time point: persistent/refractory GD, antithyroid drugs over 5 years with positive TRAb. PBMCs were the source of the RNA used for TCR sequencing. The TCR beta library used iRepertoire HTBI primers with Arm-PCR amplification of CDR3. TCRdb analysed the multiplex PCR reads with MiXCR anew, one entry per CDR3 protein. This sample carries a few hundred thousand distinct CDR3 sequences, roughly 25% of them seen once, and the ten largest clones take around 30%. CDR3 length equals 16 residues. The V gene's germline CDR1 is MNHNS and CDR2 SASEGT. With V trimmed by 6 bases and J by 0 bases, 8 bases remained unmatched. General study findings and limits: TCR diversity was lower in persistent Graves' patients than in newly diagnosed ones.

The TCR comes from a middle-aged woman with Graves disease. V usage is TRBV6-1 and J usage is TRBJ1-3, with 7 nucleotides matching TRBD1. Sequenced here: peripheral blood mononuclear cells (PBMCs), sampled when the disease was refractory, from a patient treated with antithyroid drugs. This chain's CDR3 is CASSAEGQTSGNTIYF. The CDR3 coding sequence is TGTGCCAGCAGCGCCGAGGGACAGACCTCTGGAAACACCATATATTTT.